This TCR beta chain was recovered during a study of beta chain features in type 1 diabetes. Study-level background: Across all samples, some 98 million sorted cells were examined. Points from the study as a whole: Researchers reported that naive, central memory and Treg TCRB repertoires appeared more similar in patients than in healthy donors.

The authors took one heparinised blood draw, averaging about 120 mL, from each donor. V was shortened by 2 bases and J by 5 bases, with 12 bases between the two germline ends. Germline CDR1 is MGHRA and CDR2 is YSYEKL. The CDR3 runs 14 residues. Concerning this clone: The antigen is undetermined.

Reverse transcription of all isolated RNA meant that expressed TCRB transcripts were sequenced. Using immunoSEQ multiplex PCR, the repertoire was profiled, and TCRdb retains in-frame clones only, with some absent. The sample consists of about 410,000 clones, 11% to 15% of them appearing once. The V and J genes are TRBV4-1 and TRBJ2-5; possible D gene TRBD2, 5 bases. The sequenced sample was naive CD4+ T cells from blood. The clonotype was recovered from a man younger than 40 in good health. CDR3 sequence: CASSQNTRAETQYF. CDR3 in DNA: TGCGCCAGCAGCCAAAATACTAGGGCGGAGACCCAGTACTTC.